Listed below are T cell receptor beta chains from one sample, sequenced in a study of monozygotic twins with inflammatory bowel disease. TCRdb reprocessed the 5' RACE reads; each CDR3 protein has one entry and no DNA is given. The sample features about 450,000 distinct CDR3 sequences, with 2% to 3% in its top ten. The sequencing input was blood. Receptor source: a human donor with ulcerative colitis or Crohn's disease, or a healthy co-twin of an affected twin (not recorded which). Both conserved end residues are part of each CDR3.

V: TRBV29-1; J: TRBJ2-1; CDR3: CSVRGAGGEQFF
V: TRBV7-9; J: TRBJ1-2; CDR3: CASSVYDGYTF
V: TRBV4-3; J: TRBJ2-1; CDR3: CASSQDWRLAVGEQFF
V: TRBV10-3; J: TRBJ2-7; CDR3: CASGLAGVREQYF
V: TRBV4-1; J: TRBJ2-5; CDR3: CASSPPLGASGEETQYF
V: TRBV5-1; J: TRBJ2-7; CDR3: CASSLDRVNEQYF
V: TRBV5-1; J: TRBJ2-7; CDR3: CASSLDTRGKGEQYF
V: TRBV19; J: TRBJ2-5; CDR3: CASSLGLAAPRETQYF
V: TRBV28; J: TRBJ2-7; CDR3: CASSLGDRVKYEQYF
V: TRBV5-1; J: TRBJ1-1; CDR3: CASSPNLAGMNTEAFF
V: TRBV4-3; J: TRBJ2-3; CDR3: CASSHGSGTDTQYF
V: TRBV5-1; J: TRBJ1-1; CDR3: CASSGPGQRLNTEAFF
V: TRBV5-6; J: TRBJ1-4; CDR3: CASSSQGNEKPFF
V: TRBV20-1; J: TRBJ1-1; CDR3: CSAREIREISEAFF
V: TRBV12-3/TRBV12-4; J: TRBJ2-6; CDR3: CASSLRGQGANVLTF
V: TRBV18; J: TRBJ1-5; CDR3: CASSPRPGRSVNQPQHF
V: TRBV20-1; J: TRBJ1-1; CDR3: CSARDPGPVGTEAFF
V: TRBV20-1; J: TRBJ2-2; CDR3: CSASGGDLNTGELFF
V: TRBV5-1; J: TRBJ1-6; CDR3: CASSEEQGTYNSPLHF
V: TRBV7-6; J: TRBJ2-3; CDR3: CASSFTSVDTQYF
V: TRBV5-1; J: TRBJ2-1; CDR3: CASSLAPAGEYNEQFF
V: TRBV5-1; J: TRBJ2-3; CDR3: CASFQGASTDTQYF
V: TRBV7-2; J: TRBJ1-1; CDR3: CASSSLSGHTEAFF
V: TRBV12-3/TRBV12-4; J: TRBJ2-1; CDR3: CASTAGTGIGEQFF
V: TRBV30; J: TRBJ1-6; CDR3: CAWTAALNSPLHF
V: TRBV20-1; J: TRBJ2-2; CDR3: CSAIAGGYTGELFF
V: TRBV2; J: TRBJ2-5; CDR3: CASSGYTIFSF